Detailed here is one T cell receptor (beta chain). What this receptor recognizes is not known. The input lacks base qualities; no much larger clone sits a single base away. The data originate from a study of blood T cell repertoires in COVID-19 (TCRdb year 2020). The study in broad terms: Samples covering the acute and convalescent phases of COVID-19 were provided by collaborators in the United States, Italy and Spain. The material from the prospective study consisted of cDNA or gDNA derived from T cells, B-cell-depleted T cells, or PBMCs. Deeply sampled blood TCRbeta repertoires from subjects exposed to, actively infected with, or recovered from COVID-19 were included in the dataset. A freely available public database, intended as a resource for researchers studying the immune response to SARS-CoV-2, is where the repertoires were released. The samples were drawn from two sources: the first 160 participants of the ongoing ImmuneRACE study, and over 1,000 subjects contributed by 6 global collaborators. A de-identified subject ID, COVID-19 status, age in years and sex were almost always included in the sample metadata. Where available, HLA class I and class II types were taken from metadata supplied by the sample provider and were not determined by assay-based typing. Results the study describes overall, beyond this receptor: How much clinical and demographic metadata was included differed by source and by participant, and the metadata was provided uncurated.

Another Seattle source contributed samples from volunteer blood donors who had recovered from COVID-19. Each collaborating institution followed its own protocols to collect whole blood in K2EDTA tubes. For TCRbeta analysis, collaborators shipped samples as frozen whole blood, isolated PBMCs, or DNA extracted from either of those sample types. TCRbeta CDR3 regions were amplified from genomic DNA using the immunoSEQ Assay, a bias-controlled multiplex PCR. Per the source publication's procedure: Nucleated cell counts per sample were estimated from amplification of reference gene primers within the assay. To quantify the absolute abundance of each unique TCRbeta CDR3 rearrangement, sequence reads were collapsed and filtered. For each sample, productive Simpson clonality was calculated by taking the square root of Simpson's diversity index across productive rearrangements. Imported from immuneACCESS, the table was reduced by TCRdb to in-frame sequences with V and J called. These copies leave out some clones; in studies compared against another copy, an unresolved V gene accounts for under half, and the cause of the remainder is not known. D and trimming were read from the DNA, whereas the V and J calls and clone size are those reported in that table. The sample table lists fewer than 200,000 clones, around nine tenths of them with a count of one. The ten largest clonotypes hold approximately 0.88% of the sample.

The CDR3 runs 15 residues from the cysteine to the phenylalanine. Only the CDR3 part of the read is kept: 45 bases, read in frame from the first base. V was cut back by 0 bases and J by 3 bases, leaving a gap of 11 bases between them. CDR1 SEHNR and CDR2 FQNEAQ are derived from the germline V gene (reference sequence). The source of this sequence is a woman between 18 and 29 years old who had recovered from COVID-19. The V gene is TRBV7-9 and the J gene is TRBJ1-2; matching of 5 bases hints at TRBD1 as the D gene. The sample consisted of peripheral blood. The CDR3 protein sequence reads: CASSLAQDRDYGYTF. The nucleotide sequence reads as follows: TGTGCCAGCAGCTTAGCTCAAGACAGAGACTATGGCTACACCTTC.